This T cell receptor (beta chain) came from a study of cytomegalovirus exposure and HLA in healthy donors. In its sample, this clone was seen many times. The antigen remains unidentified. The CDR3 has 15 amino acids. V was shortened by 5 bases and J by 7 bases, with 18 bases between the two germline ends. Germline V gives CDR1 MNHEY, CDR2 SVGAGI. This PCR relied on a set of 60 Vbeta primers and 13 Jbeta primers. Clones were read by immunoSEQ multiplex PCR, and TCRdb kept only the in-frame ones, dropping some. The table records 150,000 to 200,000 clones, about 85% of them present only once. Study outcomes and limitations: Researchers reported in a later analysis that a missense DCLRE1C variant was tied to TCR beta V- and J-gene trimming. Several V segments, TRBV6-2 and TRBV6-3 among them, could not be told apart and were dropped.

Material: PBMCs. The receptor's source is a woman aged 45 to 65 in good health and CMV-seronegative. The rearrangement uses TRBV6-5 and TRBJ2-1; D possibly corresponds to TRBD1 (5 bases). CDR3 protein: CASSHRSLSLNEQFF. CDR3 in DNA: TGTGCCAGCAGTCACAGGAGTCTCTCGCTTAATGAGCAGTTCTTC.